The 28 T cell receptor beta chains in this list originate from one sample, sequenced in a study of T cell changes during pregnancy in multiple sclerosis. Generated by immunoSEQ multiplex PCR, the TCRdb table keeps only in-frame clones and is missing some. The table shows 15,000 to 20,000 clones, with about nine tenths occurring only once. The specimen was CD8+ T cells from peripheral blood mononuclear cells, collected in the third trimester of pregnancy. The source of these receptors is a female donor in good health, enrolled as a control in a pregnancy study.

The chain uses TRBV2 and TRBJ2-1, with 7 bases matching TRBD2. The V and J ends lost 7 bases and 7 bases, in that order; junction bases with no gene match: 10. The germline V gene has CDR1 SNHLY and CDR2 FYNNEI. The CDR3 is 14 residues long. The CDR3 coding sequence is TGTGCCAGCACCACTAGCGAACGGTGGAATGAGCAGTTCTTC. Translation gives CASTTSERWNEQFF.

The chain couples TRBV7-3 to TRBJ2-3; D is perhaps TRBD2 (6 bases). This CDR3 spans 15 amino acids. Germline CDR1 reads SGHTA; CDR2 reads FQGTGA. V was pared by 3 bases and J by 2 bases, with 12 bases between. The CDR3 DNA follows: TGTGCCAGCAGCTTGGAGGGGCCGATCACAGATACGCAGTATTTT. It is translated as CASSLEGPITDTQYF.

CDR3 nucleotide sequence: TGTGCCAGCAGCCAAGAGGGAGGGAACCCTAACTATGGCTACACCTTC. This encodes CASSQEGGNPNYGYTF. The chain has TRBV4-2 and TRBJ1-2; no clear D. V was shortened by 0 bases and J by 0 bases, with 11 bases between the two germline ends. CDR3 length: 16 amino acids. CDR1 and CDR2 (germline): LGHNA, YNFKEQ.

In its sample, this clone was seen once. The chain recombines TRBV28 with TRBJ2-1, with 8 bases lining up with TRBD1. The CDR3 sequence is 16 residues long. The germline gives CDR1 MDHEN, CDR2 SYDVKM. With V trimmed by 6 bases and J by 7 bases, 14 bases remained unmatched. The CDR3 sequence: CASSLVLDRGVNEQFF. For the CDR3, the DNA is TGTGCCAGCAGCCTTGTGCTAGACAGGGGTGTGAATGAGCAGTTCTTC.

V gene TRBV27 combines with J gene TRBJ2-7; 8 bases are shared with TRBD1. The V and J ends lost 6 bases and 7 bases, in that order; junction bases with no gene match: 8. This CDR3 spans 13 amino acids. Per the germline V gene, CDR1 is MNHEY and CDR2 is SMNVEV (reference sequence). The CDR3 is CASRAGGTGEQYF. DNA for the CDR3: TGTGCCAGCAGAGCAGGGGGCACGGGGGAGCAGTACTTC.

This clone was picked up a small number of times. The rearrangement links TRBV19 to TRBJ2-7, with 8 positions matching TRBD1. The CDR3 is made up of 15 amino acids. Per the germline V gene, CDR1 is LNHDA and CDR2 is SQIVND (reference sequence). V shed 4 bases and J 2 bases; nucleotides not matched to a gene: 7. The CDR3 coding sequence is TGTGCCAGTAGTACATCACAGGGGGGTCCCTACGAGCAGTACTTC. Translation: CASSTSQGGPYEQYF.

CDR3 in DNA: TGTGCCAGCAGCTCCACTAAGACTAGTCATAGCACAGATACGCAGTATTTT. Translating gives CASSSTKTSHSTDTQYF. The rearrangement links TRBV28 to TRBJ2-3, with D perhaps matching TRBD2 (6 bases). Per germline, CDR1 MDHEN and CDR2 SYDVKM. The CDR3 runs 17 residues. V lost 6 bases, J lost 0 bases, and 19 bases lay in between. The variable domain in full, completed from reference TRBV28 and TRBJ2-3, reads DVKVTQSSRYLVKRTGEKVFLECVQDMDHENMFWYRQDPGLGLRLIYFSYDVKMKEKGDIPEGYSVSREKKERFSLILESASTNQTSMYLCASSSTKTSHSTDTQYFGPGTRLTVL.

The chain joins TRBV27 to TRBJ2-5; 7 bases are a match to TRBD1. The J segment lost 2 bases and the V segment lost 6 bases, leaving 6 bases of the junction unmatched. This CDR3 contains 14 residues. Germline V gene data show CDR1 as MNHEY and CDR2 as SMNVEV (reference sequence). CDR3 amino acids: CASRHTGVQETQYF. CDR3 sequence (DNA): TGTGCCAGCAGGCATACAGGGGTACAAGAGACCCAGTACTTC.

CDR3 amino acids: CASSVGGGAPSDTQYF. CDR3 bases: TGTGCCAGCAGCGTAGGTGGGGGGGCGCCCAGCGATACGCAGTATTTT. This chain links TRBV9 with TRBJ2-3, with TRBD2 as a possible D gene (7 bases). Germline CDR1 SGDLS, CDR2 YYNGEE. This CDR3 region has 16 residues. V was shortened by 0 bases and J by 6 bases, with 17 bases between the two germline ends.

The chain employs TRBV19 and TRBJ2-6; no reliable D call. Trimming left V 3 bases short and J 1 base short, with 16 bases between. CDR1 is LNHDA, CDR2 SQIVND, per germline (reference sequence). The CDR3 is 18 amino acids. CDR3 in amino acids: CASSIGMPGSSGANVLTF. DNA of the CDR3: TGTGCCAGTAGTATCGGTATGCCAGGTTCGTCTGGGGCCAACGTCCTGACTTTC.

The chain uses TRBV7-9 and TRBJ2-2, with D uncertain. Deletions cut 0 bases from V and 4 bases from J, with 15 bases between. This CDR3 has 17 residues. The germline gives CDR1 SEHNR, CDR2 FQNEAQ (reference sequence). The chain's CDR3 is CASSLASTQAGTGELFF. The CDR3 DNA follows: TGTGCCAGCAGCTTAGCGAGCACTCAGGCTGGCACCGGGGAGCTGTTTTTT.

This chain uses TRBV7-9 with TRBJ2-7; 7 bases agree with TRBD2. The V segment lost 6 bases and the J segment 2 bases; nucleotides outside the gene matches: 4. This CDR3 contains 13 residues. Germline CDR1 SEHNR, CDR2 FQNEAQ (reference sequence). The CDR3 protein is CASSPSGTYEQYF. The CDR3 region has the DNA TGTGCCAGCAGTCCTAGCGGTACCTACGAGCAGTACTTC.

V usage is TRBV27 and J usage is TRBJ1-1; D may be TRBD1 (5 bases). The germline gives CDR1 MNHEY, CDR2 SMNVEV (reference sequence). The germline V and J ends were trimmed by 3 bases and 5 bases, with 22 bases remaining between them. The CDR3 consists of 17 residues. The CDR3 is CASSFLYGGSAGTEAFF. The CDR3 nucleotides read TGTGCCAGCAGTTTCTTATACGGGGGGAGCGCGGGGACTGAAGCTTTCTTT.

The table lists this clone with a count of one. The chain has TRBV28 and TRBJ1-5; D not resolved. Germline values: CDR1 MDHEN, CDR2 SYDVKM. The CDR3 totals 13 residues. V shed 3 bases and J shed 7 bases, with 10 bases lying between them. The CDR3 region has the DNA TGTGCCAGCAGTTTGGGCATACAGCAGCCCCAGCATTTT. This gives the protein CASSLGIQQPQHF.

The chain is built from TRBV27 and TRBJ2-5; 7 nucleotides match TRBD2. The CDR3 extends over 13 amino acids. CDR1 and CDR2 from the germline V gene are MNHEY and SMNVEV (reference sequence). Trimming cost V 4 bases and J 3 bases; bases outside gene matches: 2. The CDR3 DNA reads as TGTGCCAGCAGTTCGGCGGGGGAAGAGACCCAGTACTTC. Residues: CASSSAGEETQYF.

The chain recombines TRBV19 with TRBJ2-3, with TRBD1 matching over 7 bases. Germline lookup yields CDR1 LNHDA and CDR2 SQIVND (reference sequence). J was trimmed by 0 bases and V by 3 bases; bases with no gene match: 6. The CDR3 loop spans 16 amino acids. The CDR3 is CASSIRGLLSTDTQYF. CDR3 nucleotides: TGTGCCAGTAGTATTAGGGGGCTACTGAGCACAGATACGCAGTATTTT.

V and J are TRBV27 and TRBJ1-5; D is uncertain. Germline V gene sequence: CDR1 MNHEY, CDR2 SMNVEV (reference sequence). The CDR3 runs to 11 residues. Trimming removed 4 bases from V and 11 bases from J, with 9 bases in between. The CDR3 coding sequence is TGTGCCAGCAGTTCCGGGGAGTCCCAGCATTTT. Residues: CASSSGESQHF.

This clone was counted once. The genes are TRBV6-9 and TRBJ1-6; TRBD1 aligns across 8 bases. The CDR3 runs 18 residues. Per germline, CDR1 MNHGY and CDR2 SVAAGI. With 8 bases clipped from V and 2 bases from J, the junction kept 14 bases outside the gene matches. Here the CDR3 reads CASGSWGTGRTYNSPLHF. The CDR3 nucleotides are TGTGCCAGCGGTTCATGGGGGACAGGCCGAACCTATAATTCACCCCTCCACTTT.

This rearrangement joins TRBV2 to TRBJ2-3, with TRBD2 identical over 13 bases. After removal of 4 bases from V and 3 bases from J, the junction contained 1 base not matched to a gene. The CDR3 covers 15 residues. Per the germline V gene, CDR1 is SNHLY and CDR2 is FYNNEI. CDR3 nucleotide sequence: TGTGCCAGCAGTGGGACTAGCGGGAGAACAGATACGCAGTATTTT. Translating it yields CASSGTSGRTDTQYF. Filled out from reference TRBV2 and TRBJ2-3, the complete variable domain reads EPEVTQTPSHQVTQMGQEVILRCVPISNHLYFYWYRQILGQKVEFLVSFYNNEISEKSEIFDDQFSVERPDGSNFTLKIRSTKLEDSAMYFCASSGTSGRTDTQYFGPGTRLTVL.

The chain carries TRBV6-5 and TRBJ2-7, with 8 nucleotides matching TRBD1. The CDR3 extends over 15 amino acids. Germline trimming cut 2 bases from V and 6 bases from J; bases unmatched to any gene: 9. Germline assignment: CDR1 MNHEY and CDR2 SVGAGI. This CDR3 is CASSYEGTGPSEQYF. CDR3 nucleotides: TGTGCCAGCAGTTACGAAGGGACAGGACCCAGCGAGCAGTACTTC.

This rearrangement joins TRBV7-8 to TRBJ2-7; perhaps TRBD1 as D (6 bases). The CDR3 totals 13 residues. Germline loops: CDR1 SGHVS, CDR2 FQNEAQ. The ends were cut back, 4 bases at V and 7 bases at J, with 14 bases in the middle. This chain's CDR3 is CASSSRDTGEQYF. In DNA form, the CDR3 reads TGTGCCAGCAGCTCCCGGGACACGGGGGAGCAGTACTTC.

The rearrangement uses TRBV9 and TRBJ2-3; 9 bases align to TRBD2. The CDR3 runs 15 residues. Germline V gene lookup returns CDR1 SGDLS and CDR2 YYNGEE. The V gene end was trimmed by 3 bases and the J gene end by 1 base; junction bases not matched to a gene: 3. CDR3 nucleotides: TGTGCCAGCAGCGACAGGACTAGCGGCACAGATACGCAGTATTTT. Translated: CASSDRTSGTDTQYF.

The CDR3 region has the DNA TGTGCCAGCAGTGAATTTGGCGGGAGGGTAAACACCGGGGAGCTGTTTTTT. This codes for CASSEFGGRVNTGELFF. V gene TRBV2 combines with J gene TRBJ2-2; 9 bases fit TRBD2. Losses at the gene ends were 2 bases for V and 2 bases for J; bases not matched to a gene: 6. CDR3 length equals 17 residues. Germline loops: CDR1 SNHLY, CDR2 FYNNEI. The whole variable domain, filled in from reference TRBV2 and TRBJ2-2, reads EPEVTQTPSHQVTQMGQEVILRCVPISNHLYFYWYRQILGQKVEFLVSFYNNEISEKSEIFDDQFSVERPDGSNFTLKIRSTKLEDSAMYFCASSEFGGRVNTGELFFGEGSRLTVL.

This clone has just a few counts. V and J are TRBV28 and TRBJ1-5; D call uncertain. Germline V gives CDR1 MDHEN, CDR2 SYDVKM. There are 13 residues in the CDR3. Trimming pared 4 bases from V and 7 bases from J, leaving 11 bases between. This CDR3 reads CASSSLRGQPQHF. The CDR3 DNA follows: TGTGCCAGCAGTTCACTGAGAGGGCAGCCCCAGCATTTT. The whole variable domain, filled in from reference TRBV28 and TRBJ1-5, reads DVKVTQSSRYLVKRTGEKVFLECVQDMDHENMFWYRQDPGLGLRLIYFSYDVKMKEKGDIPEGYSVSREKKERFSLILESASTNQTSMYLCASSSLRGQPQHFGDGTRLSIL.

V usage is TRBV27 and J usage is TRBJ2-3, with D perhaps TRBD2 (5 bases). This CDR3 contains 13 residues. Germline V gene data show CDR1 as MNHEY and CDR2 as SMNVEV (reference sequence). Trimming shortened V by 6 bases and J by 5 bases, and 12 bases separated the two germline ends. CDR3 in DNA: TGTGCCAGCAGACCCTCAGAGGGAGATACGCAGTATTTT. Its protein is CASRPSEGDTQYF.

The V call is TRBV9, the J call TRBJ1-3; D not certain. The V and J ends lost 0 bases and 3 bases respectively, with 7 bases between them. This CDR3 has 14 amino acids. CDR1 SGDLS and CDR2 YYNGEE come from the germline V gene. The CDR3 DNA sequence: TGTGCCAGCAGCGTAGGAGGTGGTGGAAACACCATATATTTT. As protein: CASSVGGGGNTIYF.

V usage is TRBV27 and J usage is TRBJ1-2; TRBD1 aligns across 11 bases. This CDR3 has 15 residues. V lost 4 bases, J lost 2 bases, and 3 bases stayed unmatched. Germline V gene sequence: CDR1 MNHEY, CDR2 SMNVEV (reference sequence). The CDR3, as DNA: TGTGCCAGCAGTTCAAGGACAGGGGGCAACTATGGCTACACCTTC. Protein: CASSSRTGGNYGYTF.

This CDR3 reads CASSPPTWEGPSYEQYF. DNA for the CDR3: TGTGCCAGCAGTCCACCGACGTGGGAGGGGCCAAGCTACGAGCAGTACTTC. The chain is built from TRBV28 and TRBJ2-7, with 7 bases fitting TRBD2. This CDR3 is built from 17 residues. Germline V lookup: CDR1 MDHEN, CDR2 SYDVKM. Trimming cost V 5 bases and J 3 bases; bases outside gene matches: 16.